The source of this T cell receptor beta chain is a study of metastatic and nonmetastatic thyroid tumors. About the study: Repertoires from malignant and benign thyroid patients were compared across blood and tumor or nodule tissue. Notes on the study in general: It was reportedly found that TCR beta diversity was significantly higher in malignant thyroid tumors than in benign nodules, a difference seen in both blood and tumor samples.

No patient had received any treatment before thyroid surgery. This clone has only one observation. Its antigen is currently unknown. Trimming cost V 5 bases and J 9 bases, with 8 bases left between them. This CDR3 contains 12 residues. Germline V CDR1 and CDR2: LGHDT, YNNKEL (reference sequence). Original processing notes: CDR3 differences across clinicopathological groups were used to build a distant-metastasis classifier for papillary thyroid cancer. TCRdb re-called the PCR reads through MiXCR. TCRdb's processing, not the authors' own work, is the source of the V and J calls. The table has about 14,000 clones, approximately 30% seen once; the top ten hold roughly 18%.

V gene TRBV3-1 combines with J gene TRBJ1-6; D perhaps matches TRBD1 (5 bases). This clonotype was sampled from a female donor with papillary thyroid cancer or a benign thyroid nodule (not recorded which). Some clones in this sample may be carry-over from other donors' samples. The sample comprised tumor tissue. The CDR3 sequence: CASSYGASPLHF. For the CDR3, the DNA is TGTGCCAGCAGCTACGGGGCTTCACCCCTCCACTTT.